The 21 T cell receptor beta chains below come from one sample, sequenced in a study of blood T cell repertoires in COVID-19. The protocol was immunoSEQ multiplex PCR, while the TCRdb copy is restricted to in-frame clones and leaves out a portion. The repertoire includes 280,000 or so clones, 70% to 90% of them detected once, and more than 6.5% sits in the top ten. The source material was peripheral blood. These receptors originate from a woman under 40 who had recovered from COVID-19.

The genes are TRBV4-2 and TRBJ2-2; D is undetermined. The germline V gene has CDR1 LGHNA and CDR2 YNFKEQ. Trimming removed 1 base at V and 2 bases at J, with 8 bases between. The CDR3 is made up of 15 amino acids. In DNA, the CDR3 is TGTGCCAGCAGCCAAGTCTCTATTAACACCGGGGAGCTGTTTTTT. This translates into CASSQVSINTGELFF.

CDR3 DNA sequence: TGTGCCAGCAGCTTACCCGGCTCTGGAAACACCATATATTTT. It codes for CASSLPGSGNTIYF. The V call is TRBV5-6, the J call TRBJ1-3; D uncertain. CDR3 length: 14 amino acids. Germline V lookup: CDR1 SGHDT, CDR2 YYEEEE. V was trimmed by 2 bases and J by 0 bases, leaving 6 bases between them.

This clone was found a few times. The V gene is TRBV29-1, the J gene TRBJ2-7, with a weak D call TRBD2 (7 bases). There are 12 residues in the CDR3. The germline V gene has CDR1 SQVTM and CDR2 ANQGSEA. Between the trimmed V and J ends, which lost 4 bases and 7 bases, there was a span of 14 bases. CDR3 protein: CSVGGGRWEQYF. CDR3 DNA: TGCAGCGTTGGCGGGGGCCGTTGGGAGCAGTACTTC.

This rearrangement joins TRBV28 to TRBJ2-7; TRBD1 is a possible D gene (5 bases). The CDR3 contains 15 residues. Per germline, CDR1 MDHEN and CDR2 SYDVKM. Trimming removed 8 bases at V and 0 bases at J, with 17 bases between. The CDR3 sequence: CASRRTGQRSYEQYF. The CDR3 bases are TGTGCCAGCCGTAGGACCGGACAACGCTCCTACGAGCAGTACTTC.

The chain joins TRBV9 to TRBJ1-3; D is uncertain. Per germline, CDR1 SGDLS and CDR2 YYNGEE. The length of the CDR3 is 15 residues. Trimming cost V 0 bases and J 1 base, with 8 bases left between them. The CDR3 DNA reads TGTGCCAGCAGCGTAGGAGGCGGATCTGGAAACACCATATATTTT. Protein product: CASSVGGGSGNTIYF.

The chain has TRBV18 and TRBJ1-5; TRBD1 might be the D (5 bases). Germline values: CDR1 KGHSH, CDR2 LQKENI. The CDR3 has 17 residues. V lost 3 bases and J 1 base, leaving 16 bases between the germline ends. The CDR3 DNA sequence: TGTGCCAGCTCACCCCTCAGTTGGCAGGGAAGCAATCAGCCCCAGCATTTT. Translated, it gives CASSPLSWQGSNQPQHF. Combining the CDR3 with reference TRBV18 and TRBJ1-5 gives the whole variable domain NAGVMQNPRHLVRRRGQEARLRCSPMKGHSHVYWYRQLPEEGLKFMVYLQKENIIDESGMPKERFSAEFPKEGPSILRIQQVVRGDSAAYFCASSPLSWQGSNQPQHFGDGTRLSIL.

The gene calls are TRBV27 and TRBJ2-1; the D is unclear. V lost 2 bases to trimming and J lost 6 bases, with 11 bases between them. This CDR3 has 14 amino acids. The germline V gene encodes CDR1 MNHEY and CDR2 SMNVEV (reference sequence). CDR3 sequence reads: CASSLRYQSNEQFF. The CDR3, as DNA: TGTGCCAGCAGTTTACGGTATCAAAGCAATGAGCAGTTCTTC.

The chain links TRBV19 to TRBJ1-4, with 10 positions matching TRBD1. Trimming cost V 6 bases and J 5 bases; bases outside gene matches: 3. The germline gives CDR1 LNHDA, CDR2 SQIVND (reference sequence). This CDR3 is 14 amino acids long. The CDR3 here is CASREGQGNEKLFF. The CDR3 DNA is TGTGCCAGTAGAGAGGGACAGGGGAATGAAAAACTGTTTTTT.

The chain employs TRBV5-1 and TRBJ1-4; a weak D match, TRBD1 (6 bases). Germline CDR1 and CDR2: SGHRS and YFSETQ. Between the trimmed V and J ends, which lost 0 bases and 3 bases, there was a span of 9 bases. The CDR3 has 15 amino acids. The CDR3 loop reads CASSLVGHANEKLFF. As DNA, the CDR3 is TGCGCCAGCAGCTTGGTGGGACATGCTAATGAAAAACTGTTTTTT.

This chain joins TRBV28 and TRBJ1-5, with D unclear. V was shortened by 7 bases and J by 0 bases, with 10 bases between the two germline ends. Germline V gives CDR1 MDHEN, CDR2 SYDVKM. This CDR3 spans 14 amino acids. In DNA form, the CDR3 reads TGTGCCAGCAATGAGATTTATAGCAATCAGCCCCAGCATTTT. It translates to CASNEIYSNQPQHF.

In this sample, this clone turned up once. This chain links TRBV5-1 with TRBJ2-6; D may be TRBD1 (5 bases). V was shortened by 4 bases and J by 0 bases, with 11 bases between the two germline ends. This CDR3 region has 16 residues. Germline assignment: CDR1 SGHRS and CDR2 YFSETQ. The DNA of the CDR3 is TGCGCCAGCAGCCCAGACAGAGCCTCTGGGGCCAACGTCCTGACTTTC. Protein product: CASSPDRASGANVLTF. The variable domain in full, with the rest retrieved from reference TRBV5-1 and TRBJ2-6, is KAGVTQTPRYLIKTRGQQVTLSCSPISGHRSVSWYQQTPGQGLQFLFEYFSETQRNKGNFPGRFSGRQFSNSRSEMNVSTLELGDSALYLCASSPDRASGANVLTFGAGSRLTVL.

The chain has TRBV6-8 and TRBJ1-2, with 7 bases lining up with TRBD1. Germline CDR1 reads MNHGY; CDR2 reads SAAAGT. The junction had 8 bases not matched to a gene; V was cut back by 1 base and J by 3 bases. The CDR3 is 16 amino acids. The CDR3 region is CASSYFQGEMDYGYTF. CDR3 DNA: TGTGCCAGCAGTTACTTCCAGGGGGAGATGGACTATGGCTACACCTTC.

The table lists this clone with a few counts. The V and J genes are TRBV5-1 and TRBJ1-3; 7 bases are a match to TRBD1. Trimming removed 4 bases from V and 0 bases from J; junction bases left unmatched: 4. This CDR3 has 15 amino acids. Per germline, CDR1 SGHRS and CDR2 YFSETQ. Here the CDR3 reads CASSAGQASGNTIYF. The CDR3 DNA reads TGCGCCAGCAGCGCCGGACAGGCCTCTGGAAACACCATATATTTT. Looking up the rest from reference TRBV5-1 and TRBJ1-3 gives the full variable domain: KAGVTQTPRYLIKTRGQQVTLSCSPISGHRSVSWYQQTPGQGLQFLFEYFSETQRNKGNFPGRFSGRQFSNSRSEMNVSTLELGDSALYLCASSAGQASGNTIYFGEGSWLTVV.

As to this clone: One junction end does not reproduce the germline sequence, and a read error may be involved. The V gene is TRBV7-3, the J gene TRBJ2-3, with TRBD2 as a possible D gene (7 bases). Germline V gene lookup returns CDR1 SGHTA and CDR2 FQGTGA. The CDR3 extends over 15 amino acids. Here the CDR3 reads CASTLRGGPGYTQYF. DNA for the CDR3: TGTGCCAGCACCTTAAGGGGGGGACCAGGGTATACGCAGTATTTT.

This clone is a singleton in its sample. The chain carries TRBV3-1 (or the pseudogene TRBV3-2) and TRBJ2-7; perhaps TRBD1 as D (6 bases). The germline V gene encodes CDR1 LGHDT and CDR2 YNNKEL (reference sequence). Between the trimmed V and J ends, which lost 4 bases and 2 bases, there was a span of 9 bases. CDR3 length: 13 residues. The CDR3 nucleotides are TGTGCCAGCAGCCGGACAGCGGCCTACGAGCAGTACTTC. This sequence encodes CASSRTAAYEQYF.

The V and J genes are TRBV6-6 and TRBJ1-1, with D hard to call. V shed 9 bases and J shed 7 bases, with 21 bases lying between them. Germline-derived CDR1 and CDR2 are MNHNY and SVGAGI (reference sequence). The CDR3 consists of 14 residues. The CDR3 region has the DNA TGTGCCAGTTCGAAAGAAGGACTTCTGGATGAAGCTTTCTTT. Residues: CASSKEGLLDEAFF.

The CDR3 DNA reads as TGTGCCAGCAGCCACGAAATATCTGACAGGGGAGGGTCCTACAATGAGCAGTTCTTC. Protein product: CASSHEISDRGGSYNEQFF. V gene TRBV16 combines with J gene TRBJ2-1; tentative D call: TRBD1 (8 bases). Germline V gene sequence: CDR1 KGHSY, CDR2 FQNENV. The CDR3 extends over 19 amino acids. Trimming took 3 bases from V and 1 from J, leaving 22 bases between them.

This chain joins TRBV9 and TRBJ1-5; TRBD1 matches at 9 bases. Germline V lookup: CDR1 SGDLS, CDR2 YYNGEE. The V and J ends lost 0 bases and 7 bases, in that order; junction bases with no gene match: 5. The CDR3 is 15 residues long. The CDR3 reads CASSVGGQGRQPQHF. The CDR3, as DNA: TGTGCCAGCAGCGTAGGGGGACAGGGCCGACAGCCCCAGCATTTT. The full variable domain, with the rest looked up from reference TRBV9 and TRBJ1-5, is DSGVTQTPKHLITATGQRVTLRCSPRSGDLSVYWYQQSLDQGLQFLIQYYNGEERAKGNILERFSAQQFPDLHSELNLSSLELGDSALYFCASSVGGQGRQPQHFGDGTRLSIL.

This chain connects TRBV7-2 to TRBJ2-2; 7 nucleotides match TRBD2. Germline V gene sequence: CDR1 SGHTA, CDR2 FQGNSA. V shed 5 bases and J 7 bases; nucleotides not matched to a gene: 10. CDR3 length: 15 residues. The CDR3 DNA is TGTGCCAGCAGCCCCCCTAGCGGAGGGTTCGGGGAGCTGTTTTTT. Amino acid sequence: CASSPPSGGFGELFF. Using reference TRBV7-2 and TRBJ2-2 for the parts outside the CDR3, the full variable domain is GAGVSQSPSNKVTEKGKDVELRCDPISGHTALYWYRQSLGQGLEFLIYFQGNSAPDKSGLPSDRFSAERTGGSVSTLTIQRTQQEDSAVYLCASSPPSGGFGELFFGEGSRLTVL.

Concerning this clone itself: Other nucleotide sequences in the sample specify the same CDR3. V is TRBV19 and J is TRBJ1-4; a weak D match, TRBD1 (5 bases). From germline, CDR1 is LNHDA and CDR2 SQIVND (reference sequence). The CDR3 totals 14 residues. V dropped 2 bases and J dropped 1 base, with 5 bases sitting between them. The CDR3 nucleotides read TGTGCCAGTAGTATAAGGGGAACTAATGAAAAACTGTTTTTT. Its translation is CASSIRGTNEKLFF.

The rearrangement links TRBV29-1 to TRBJ1-2, with TRBD1 identical over 8 bases. Germline V gene lookup returns CDR1 SQVTM and CDR2 ANQGSEA. Trimming took 5 bases from V and 3 from J; bases not matched to a gene: 11. The CDR3 is 15 amino acids. The CDR3 nucleotides read TGCAGCGTTTCGACAGGGGCGCGGTACGACTATGGCTACACCTTC. It translates to CSVSTGARYDYGYTF.